This T cell receptor beta chain was documented in a study of cytomegalovirus exposure and HLA in healthy donors. The junction had 20 bases not matched to a gene; V was cut back by 6 bases and J by 3 bases. Germline V CDR1 and CDR2: LNHDA, SQIVND (reference sequence). The CDR3 consists of 18 residues. A note on this clone: Antigen unknown.

Overall study results and limits: The authors later found HLA-associated TCR beta chains more clonally expanded than equally common others. The authors assumed roughly uniform sequencing depth across donors for presence/absence analyses.

The PCR contained 60 Vbeta and 13 Jbeta primers. The repertoire was sequenced with immunoSEQ multiplex PCR; TCRdb's copy has only in-frame clones and lacks some. This sample has more than 140,000 clones, with roughly 79% found just once. V gene TRBV19 combines with J gene TRBJ2-7; 7 bases align to TRBD1. Sequenced input: PBMCs. This TCR derives from a male donor in good health and CMV-seronegative. CDR3 in amino acids: CASSDRAGGPAGDYEQYF. The CDR3 coding sequence is TGTGCCAGTAGCGATCGGGCAGGGGGTCCCGCAGGGGACTACGAGCAGTACTTC.